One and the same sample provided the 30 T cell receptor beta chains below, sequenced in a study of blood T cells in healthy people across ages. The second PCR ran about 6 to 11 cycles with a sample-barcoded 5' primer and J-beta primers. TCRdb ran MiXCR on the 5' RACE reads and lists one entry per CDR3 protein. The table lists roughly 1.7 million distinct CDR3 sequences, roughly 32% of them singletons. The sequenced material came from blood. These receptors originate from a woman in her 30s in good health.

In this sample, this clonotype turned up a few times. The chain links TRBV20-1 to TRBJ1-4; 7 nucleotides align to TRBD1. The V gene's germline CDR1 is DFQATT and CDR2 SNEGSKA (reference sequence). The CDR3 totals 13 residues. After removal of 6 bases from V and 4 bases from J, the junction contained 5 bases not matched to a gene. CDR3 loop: CSARDSHNEKLFF. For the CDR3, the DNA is TGCAGTGCGCGGGACAGTCATAATGAAAAACTGTTTTTT.

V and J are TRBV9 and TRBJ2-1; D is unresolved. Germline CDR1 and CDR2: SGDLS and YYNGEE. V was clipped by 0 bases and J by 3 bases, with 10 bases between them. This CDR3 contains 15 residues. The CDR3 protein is CASSVETAYYNEQFF. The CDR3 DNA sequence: TGTGCCAGCAGCGTAGAAACGGCCTACTACAATGAGCAGTTCTTC. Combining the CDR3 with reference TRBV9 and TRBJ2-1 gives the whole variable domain DSGVTQTPKHLITATGQRVTLRCSPRSGDLSVYWYQQSLDQGLQFLIQYYNGEERAKGNILERFSAQQFPDLHSELNLSSLELGDSALYFCASSVETAYYNEQFFGPGTRLTVL.

CDR3 in amino acids: CASSLGTTDEQYF. CDR3 coding DNA: TGTGCCAGCAGTCTCGGGACAACAGACGAGCAGTACTTC. The chain couples TRBV3-1 to TRBJ2-4, with a possible D match to TRBD1 (6 bases). Judging by the DNA end, TRBJ2-7 fits better; the J call may be wrong. CDR3 length equals 13 residues. Germline CDR1 is LGHDT and CDR2 is YNNKEL (reference sequence).

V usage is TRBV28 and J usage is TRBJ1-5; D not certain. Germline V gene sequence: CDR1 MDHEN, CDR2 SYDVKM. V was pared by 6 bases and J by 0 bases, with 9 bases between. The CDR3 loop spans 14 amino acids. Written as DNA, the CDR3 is TGTGCCAGCAGGGCGGAGTATAGCAATCAGCCCCAGCATTTT. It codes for CASRAEYSNQPQHF.

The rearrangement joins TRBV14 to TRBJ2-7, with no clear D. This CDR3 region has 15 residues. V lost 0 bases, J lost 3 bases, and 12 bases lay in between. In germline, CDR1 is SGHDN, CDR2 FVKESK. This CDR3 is CASSQEAVLFYEQYF. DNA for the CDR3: TGTGCCAGCAGCCAAGAGGCAGTTCTTTTCTACGAGCAGTACTTC.

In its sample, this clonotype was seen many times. The CDR3 region is CATSGGSTYEQYF. As DNA, the CDR3 is TGTGCCACCAGTGGCGGGAGCACCTACGAGCAGTACTTC. V gene TRBV15 combines with J gene TRBJ2-7; TRBD2 agrees at 7 bases. The germline CDR1 and CDR2 sequences are LNHNV and YYDKDF (reference sequence). The junction had 4 bases not matched to a gene; V was cut back by 6 bases and J by 2 bases. The CDR3 runs 13 residues.

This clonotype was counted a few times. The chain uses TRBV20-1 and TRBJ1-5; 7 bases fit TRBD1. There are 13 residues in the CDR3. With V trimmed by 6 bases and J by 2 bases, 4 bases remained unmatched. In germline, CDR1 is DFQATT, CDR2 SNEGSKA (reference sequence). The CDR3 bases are TGCAGTGCCGCAACAGGGGGCAATCAGCCCCAGCATTTT. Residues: CSAATGGNQPQHF.

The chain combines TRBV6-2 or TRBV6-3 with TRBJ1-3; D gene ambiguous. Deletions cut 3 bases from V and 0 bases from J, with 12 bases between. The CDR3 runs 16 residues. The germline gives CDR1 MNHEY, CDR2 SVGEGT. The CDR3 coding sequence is TGTGCCAGCAGTTATGGTCAGCAGACCTCTGGAAACACCATATATTTT. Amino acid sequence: CASSYGQQTSGNTIYF.

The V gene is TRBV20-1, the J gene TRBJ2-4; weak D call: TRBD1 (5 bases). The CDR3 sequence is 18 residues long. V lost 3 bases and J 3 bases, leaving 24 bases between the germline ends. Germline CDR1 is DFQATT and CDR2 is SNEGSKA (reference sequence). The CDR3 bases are TGCAGTGCTAGCCCCGCCCAGGGTTCGGGCTGGGACAAAAACATTCAGTACTTC. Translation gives CSASPAQGSGWDKNIQYF.

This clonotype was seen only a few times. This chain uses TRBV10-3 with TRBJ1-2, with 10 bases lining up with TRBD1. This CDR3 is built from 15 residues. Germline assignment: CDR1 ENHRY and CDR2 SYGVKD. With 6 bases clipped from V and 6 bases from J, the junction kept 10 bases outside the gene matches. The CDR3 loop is CAIRGTGEWNDGYTF. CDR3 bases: TGTGCCATCAGAGGGACAGGGGAGTGGAATGATGGCTACACCTTC.

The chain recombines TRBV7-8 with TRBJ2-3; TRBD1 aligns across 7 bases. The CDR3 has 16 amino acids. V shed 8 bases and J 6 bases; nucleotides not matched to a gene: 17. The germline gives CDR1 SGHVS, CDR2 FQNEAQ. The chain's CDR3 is CASRESETGYSDTQYF. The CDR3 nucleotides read TGTGCCAGCCGAGAGTCCGAGACAGGGTACTCGGATACGCAGTATTTT.

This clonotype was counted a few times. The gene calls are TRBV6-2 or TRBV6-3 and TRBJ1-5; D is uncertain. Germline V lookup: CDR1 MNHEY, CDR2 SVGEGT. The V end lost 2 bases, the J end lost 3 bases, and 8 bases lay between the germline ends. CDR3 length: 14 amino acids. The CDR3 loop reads CASSYRGLNQPQHF. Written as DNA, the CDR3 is TGTGCCAGCAGTTACCGAGGGCTCAATCAGCCCCAGCATTTT.

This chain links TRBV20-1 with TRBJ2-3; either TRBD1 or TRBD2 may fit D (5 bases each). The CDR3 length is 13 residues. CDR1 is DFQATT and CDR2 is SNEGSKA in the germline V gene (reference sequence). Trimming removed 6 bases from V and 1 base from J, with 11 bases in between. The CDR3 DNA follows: TGCAGTGCCCCCGAGGGGCGCACAGATACGCAGTATTTT. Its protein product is CSAPEGRTDTQYF.

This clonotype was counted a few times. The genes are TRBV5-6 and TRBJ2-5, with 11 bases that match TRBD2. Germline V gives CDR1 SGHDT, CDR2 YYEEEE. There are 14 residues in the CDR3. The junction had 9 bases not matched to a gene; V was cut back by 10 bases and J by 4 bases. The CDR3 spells CASRLAGGRETQYF. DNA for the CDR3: TGTGCCTCCCGCCTAGCGGGAGGTCGAGAGACCCAGTACTTC.

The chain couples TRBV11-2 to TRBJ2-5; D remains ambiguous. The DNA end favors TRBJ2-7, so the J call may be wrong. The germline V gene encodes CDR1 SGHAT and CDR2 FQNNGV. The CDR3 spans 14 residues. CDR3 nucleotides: TGTGCCAGCAGCTTCTTAAGTCTCGCGGACGAGCAGTACTTC. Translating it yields CASSFLSLADEQYF.

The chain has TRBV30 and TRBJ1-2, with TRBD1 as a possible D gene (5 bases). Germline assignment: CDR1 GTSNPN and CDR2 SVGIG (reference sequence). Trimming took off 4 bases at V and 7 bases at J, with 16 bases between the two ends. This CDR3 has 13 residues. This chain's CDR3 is CAWTQGKGGGYTF. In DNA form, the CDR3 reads TGTGCCTGGACTCAGGGTAAAGGTGGTGGCTACACCTTC. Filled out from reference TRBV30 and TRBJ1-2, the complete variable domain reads SQTIHQWPATLVQPVGSPLSLECTVEGTSNPNLYWYRQAAGRGLQLLFYSVGIGQISSEVPQNLSASRPQDRQFILSSKKLLLSDSGFYLCAWTQGKGGGYTFGSGTRLTVV.

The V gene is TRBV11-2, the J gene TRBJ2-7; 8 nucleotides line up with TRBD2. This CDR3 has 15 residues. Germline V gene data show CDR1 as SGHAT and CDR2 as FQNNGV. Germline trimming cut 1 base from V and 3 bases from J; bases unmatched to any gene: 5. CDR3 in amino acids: CASSLAGLVYYEQYF. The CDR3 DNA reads TGTGCCAGCAGCTTAGCGGGACTAGTCTACTACGAGCAGTACTTC.

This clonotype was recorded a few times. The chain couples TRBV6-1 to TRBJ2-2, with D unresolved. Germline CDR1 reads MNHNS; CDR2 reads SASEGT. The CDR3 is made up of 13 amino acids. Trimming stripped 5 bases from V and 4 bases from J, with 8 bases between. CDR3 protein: CASSTQSTGELFF. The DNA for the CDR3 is TGTGCCAGCAGTACACAGAGCACCGGGGAGCTGTTTTTT.

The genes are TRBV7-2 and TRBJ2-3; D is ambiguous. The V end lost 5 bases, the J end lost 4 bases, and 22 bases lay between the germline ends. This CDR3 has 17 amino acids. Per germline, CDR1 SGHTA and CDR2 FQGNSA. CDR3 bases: TGTGCCAGCAGCCCTAGGGTCTATTCAAATCCCGCAGATACGCAGTATTTT. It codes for CASSPRVYSNPADTQYF.

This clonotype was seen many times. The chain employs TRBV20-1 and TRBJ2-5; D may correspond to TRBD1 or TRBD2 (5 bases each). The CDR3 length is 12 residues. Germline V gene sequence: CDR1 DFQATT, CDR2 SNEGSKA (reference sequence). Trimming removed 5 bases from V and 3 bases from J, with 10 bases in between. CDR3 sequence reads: CSAGDGKETQYF. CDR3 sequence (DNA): TGCAGTGCTGGGGACGGGAAAGAGACCCAGTACTTC.

CDR3 region: CASSHPTDRYNEQFF. The CDR3 bases are TGTGCCAGCAGCCATCCTACGGACAGATACAATGAGCAGTTCTTC. The rearrangement links TRBV9 to TRBJ2-1, with D possibly matching TRBD1 (6 bases). Germline assignment: CDR1 SGDLS and CDR2 YYNGEE. Trimming took off 4 bases at V and 4 bases at J, with 15 bases between the two ends. This CDR3 is 15 amino acids long.

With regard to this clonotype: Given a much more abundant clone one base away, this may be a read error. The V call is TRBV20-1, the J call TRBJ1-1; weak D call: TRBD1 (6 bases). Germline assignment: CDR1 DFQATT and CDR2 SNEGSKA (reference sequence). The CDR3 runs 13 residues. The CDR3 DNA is TGCAGAGTCGGGGAGGGACAGAACACTGAAGCTTTCTTT. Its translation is CRVGEGQNTEAFF.

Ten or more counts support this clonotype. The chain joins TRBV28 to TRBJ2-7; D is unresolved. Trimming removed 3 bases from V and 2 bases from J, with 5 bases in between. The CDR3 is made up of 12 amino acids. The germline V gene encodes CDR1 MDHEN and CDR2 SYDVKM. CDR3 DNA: TGTGCCAGCAGTTTTGGCACCTACGAGCAGTACTTC. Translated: CASSFGTYEQYF.

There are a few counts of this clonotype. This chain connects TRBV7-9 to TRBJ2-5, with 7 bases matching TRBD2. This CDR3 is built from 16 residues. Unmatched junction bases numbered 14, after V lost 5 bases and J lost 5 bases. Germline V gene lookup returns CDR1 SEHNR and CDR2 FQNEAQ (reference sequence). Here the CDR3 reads CASSPSGRENGETQYF. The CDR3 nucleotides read TGTGCCAGCAGCCCGTCGGGGAGGGAGAACGGTGAGACCCAGTACTTC.

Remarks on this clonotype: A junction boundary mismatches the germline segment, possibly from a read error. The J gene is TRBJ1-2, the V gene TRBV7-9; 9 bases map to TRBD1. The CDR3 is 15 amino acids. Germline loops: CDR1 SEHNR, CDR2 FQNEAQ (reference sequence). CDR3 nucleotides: TGTGCCAGCAGCTTACAACAGGGGGCTCCCTATGGCAACACCTTC. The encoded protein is CASSLQQGAPYGNTF.

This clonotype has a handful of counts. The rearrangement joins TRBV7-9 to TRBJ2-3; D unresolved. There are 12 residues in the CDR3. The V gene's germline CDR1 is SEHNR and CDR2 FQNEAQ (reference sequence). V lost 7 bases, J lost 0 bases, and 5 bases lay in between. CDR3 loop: CASMASTDTQYF. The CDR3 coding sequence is TGTGCCAGCATGGCCAGCACAGATACGCAGTATTTT.

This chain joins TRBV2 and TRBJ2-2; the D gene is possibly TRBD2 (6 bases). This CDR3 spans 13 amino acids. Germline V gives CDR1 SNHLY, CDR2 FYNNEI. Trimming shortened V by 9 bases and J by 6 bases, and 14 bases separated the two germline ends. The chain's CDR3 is CASEEGFSGELFF. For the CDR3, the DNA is TGTGCCAGTGAGGAGGGTTTCTCCGGGGAGCTGTTTTTT.

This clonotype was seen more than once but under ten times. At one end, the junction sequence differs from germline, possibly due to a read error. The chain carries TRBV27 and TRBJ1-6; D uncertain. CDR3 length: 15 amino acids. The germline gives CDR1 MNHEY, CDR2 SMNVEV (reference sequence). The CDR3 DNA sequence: TGTGCCAGCACTTTACTGAGCTCCTATAATTCACCCCTCCACTTT. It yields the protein CASTLLSSYNSPLHF.

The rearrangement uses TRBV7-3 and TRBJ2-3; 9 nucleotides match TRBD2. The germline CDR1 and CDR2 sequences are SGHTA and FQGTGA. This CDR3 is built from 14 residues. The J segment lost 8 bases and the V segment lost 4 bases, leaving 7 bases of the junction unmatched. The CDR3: CASSWREGLGTQYF. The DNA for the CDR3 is TGTGCCAGCAGCTGGCGGGAGGGCCTGGGTACGCAGTATTTT.

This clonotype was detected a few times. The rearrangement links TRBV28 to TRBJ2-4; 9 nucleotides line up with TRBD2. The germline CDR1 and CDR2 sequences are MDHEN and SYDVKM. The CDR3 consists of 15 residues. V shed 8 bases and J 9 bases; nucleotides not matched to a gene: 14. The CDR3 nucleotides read TGTGCCAGCGAAATGTATGGGCGGGAGGGCGTCATTCAGTACTTC. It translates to CASEMYGREGVIQYF.